This T cell receptor (beta chain) originates from a study of identifying expanded T cells in peripheral blood. CDR3 length: 14 residues. The germline V and J ends were trimmed by 2 bases and 3 bases, with 10 bases remaining between them. The V gene's germline CDR1 is SGHVS and CDR2 FQNEAQ. Using immunoSEQ multiplex PCR, the repertoire was profiled, and TCRdb retains in-frame clones only, with some absent. This sample yields 75,000 to 90,000 clones, of which about 90% are seen a single time; around 7% belongs to the top ten. This chain links TRBV7-8 with TRBJ1-2, with D possibly matching TRBD1 (5 bases). This clonotype was obtained from a person between 18 and 75 years old in good health. The sequenced sample was blood. CDR3 sequence: CASSLKGSDYGYTF. Here the CDR3 DNA reads TGTGCCAGCAGCTTAAAGGGGTCGGACTATGGCTACACCTTC.